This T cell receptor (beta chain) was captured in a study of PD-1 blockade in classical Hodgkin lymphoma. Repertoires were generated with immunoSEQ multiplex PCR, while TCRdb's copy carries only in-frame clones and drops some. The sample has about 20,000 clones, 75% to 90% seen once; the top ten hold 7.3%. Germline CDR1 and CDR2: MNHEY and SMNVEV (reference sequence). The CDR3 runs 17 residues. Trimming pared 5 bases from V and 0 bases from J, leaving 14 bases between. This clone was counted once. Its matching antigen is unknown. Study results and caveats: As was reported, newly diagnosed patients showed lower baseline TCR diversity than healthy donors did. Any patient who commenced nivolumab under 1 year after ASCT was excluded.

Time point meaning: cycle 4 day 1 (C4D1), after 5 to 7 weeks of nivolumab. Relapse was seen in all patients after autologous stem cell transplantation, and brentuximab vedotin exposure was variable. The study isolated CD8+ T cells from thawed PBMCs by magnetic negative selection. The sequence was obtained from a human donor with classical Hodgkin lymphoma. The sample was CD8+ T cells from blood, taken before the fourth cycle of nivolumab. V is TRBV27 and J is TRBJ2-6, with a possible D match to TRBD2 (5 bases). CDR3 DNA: TGTGCCAGCAGTCTGCGGCGGGCGAACTCTGGGGCCAACGTCCTGACTTTC. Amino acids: CASSLRRANSGANVLTF.